The text below deals with one T cell receptor beta chain. The sample comes from a study of control samples from healthy donors and cancer patients. Measured with immunoSEQ multiplex PCR; TCRdb has only the in-frame clones, and not every one. Found here are 50,000 or so clones, 95% of them singletons; the top ten hold 2% to 2.5%. V was pared by 5 bases and J by 5 bases, with 8 bases of the junction left unmatched. The CDR3 runs 17 residues. Germline loops: CDR1 SEHNR, CDR2 FQNEAQ (reference sequence). Sample: blood. The sequence was obtained from a young man in good health. This chain joins TRBV7-9 and TRBJ2-1, with 14 nucleotides matching TRBD2. CDR3 loop: CASSTGLAGGIHNEQFF. The CDR3 DNA reads TGTGCCAGCAGCACCGGACTAGCGGGAGGTATCCACAATGAGCAGTTCTTC.